The 22 T cell receptor beta chains given below trace back to one sample, sequenced in a study of PD-L1 blockade in urothelial cancer. Sequencing used immunoSEQ multiplex PCR; TCRdb keeps in-frame clones, though not all of them. The sample carries 25,000 to 30,000 clones, about 88% recorded once. Material: PBMCs, obtained around atezolizumab (anti-PD-L1) treatment. The receptor set was obtained from a man aged 50-59 years with urothelial cancer.

The chain carries TRBV9 and TRBJ2-2; tentative D call: TRBD2 (6 bases). CDR1 and CDR2 from the germline V gene are SGDLS and YYNGEE. The CDR3 loop spans 16 amino acids. V gave up 6 bases and J gave up 4 bases, with 19 bases separating them. The CDR3 DNA sequence: TGTGCCAGCACCGGCTTTCCGGGAGTGGGCACCGGGGAGCTGTTTTTT. This codes for CASTGFPGVGTGELFF.

V is TRBV10-3 and J is TRBJ2-7; 11 bases are shared with TRBD2. The trim removed 8 bases at V and 6 bases at J, leaving 9 bases unmatched. CDR1 is ENHRY, CDR2 SYGVKD, per germline. The CDR3 loop spans 14 amino acids. The CDR3 region has the DNA TGTGCCATCGGGCCGACTAGCGGGACTCTCGAGCAGTACTTC. Amino acid sequence: CAIGPTSGTLEQYF.

The V gene is TRBV19, the J gene TRBJ2-7; 8 nucleotides match TRBD1. The CDR3 extends over 17 amino acids. Germline values: CDR1 LNHDA, CDR2 SQIVND (reference sequence). With V trimmed by 5 bases and J by 7 bases, 19 bases remained unmatched. The CDR3 loop reads CASSPRAWGQGAREQYF. DNA of the CDR3: TGTGCCAGTAGTCCACGCGCCTGGGGGCAGGGGGCTAGAGAGCAGTACTTC.

The chain is built from TRBV6-1 and TRBJ2-6; 8 bases line up with TRBD1. This CDR3 is built from 19 residues. The V gene's germline CDR1 is MNHNS and CDR2 SASEGT. With 0 bases clipped from V and 1 base from J, the junction kept 8 bases outside the gene matches. CDR3 sequence: CASSEAAGRGLSGANVLTF. CDR3 sequence (DNA): TGTGCCAGCAGTGAAGCTGCTGGCAGGGGGCTTTCTGGGGCCAACGTCCTGACTTTC.

The gene calls are TRBV19 and TRBJ2-1; D possibly corresponds to TRBD2 (6 bases). Trimming took off 1 base at V and 6 bases at J, with 16 bases between the two ends. This CDR3 has 16 residues. In germline, CDR1 is LNHDA, CDR2 SQIVND (reference sequence). DNA of the CDR3: TGTGCCAGTAGTATAGGCCCGCCACCGGGACTCAATGAGCAGTTCTTC. Translated: CASSIGPPPGLNEQFF.

V and J are TRBV30 and TRBJ1-2, with D perhaps matching TRBD1 (5 bases). Per germline, CDR1 GTSNPN and CDR2 SVGIG (reference sequence). Trimming stripped 3 bases from V and 1 base from J, with 12 bases between. The CDR3 is 14 residues long. CDR3 DNA sequence: TGTGCCTGGAGGTGGGGAAGGGGTAACTATGGCTACACCTTC. Protein: CAWRWGRGNYGYTF.

This clone has a single count. V gene TRBV11-1 combines with J gene TRBJ2-1, with a weak D call TRBD2 (6 bases). Trimming cost V 1 base and J 3 bases, with 10 bases left between them. CDR1 and CDR2 from the germline V gene are SGHAT and FQDESV (reference sequence). The CDR3 consists of 15 residues. The CDR3 sequence is CASSLGLGGYNEQFF. The DNA for the CDR3 is TGTGCCAGCAGCTTAGGCTTGGGAGGCTACAATGAGCAGTTCTTC.

The V gene is TRBV29-1, the J gene TRBJ2-1; the D is unclear. CDR1 is SQVTM and CDR2 is ANQGSEA in the germline V gene. The germline V and J ends were trimmed by 7 bases and 3 bases, with 4 bases remaining between them. The CDR3 spans 10 residues. The CDR3 loop is CSALYNEQFF. DNA for the CDR3: TGCAGCGCCCTCTACAATGAGCAGTTCTTC.

This chain links TRBV6-4 with TRBJ1-2; 12 bases agree with TRBD1. This CDR3 has 16 amino acids. The germline V gene has CDR1 MRHNA and CDR2 SNTAGT. V was pared by 4 bases and J by 0 bases, with 3 bases of the junction left unmatched. CDR3 loop: CASSGDRGRANYGYTF. Here the CDR3 DNA reads TGTGCCAGCAGTGGGGACAGGGGGCGGGCTAACTATGGCTACACCTTC.

The chain couples TRBV28 to TRBJ2-3; 13 bases align to TRBD2. The CDR3 is 16 residues long. V dropped 2 bases and J dropped 5; count of bases not matched to a gene: 4. Germline CDR1 is MDHEN and CDR2 is SYDVKM. CDR3: CASSLTSGRVRDTQYF. DNA for the CDR3: TGTGCCAGCAGTTTAACTAGCGGGAGGGTAAGAGATACGCAGTATTTT. Full variable domain (remainder filled in from reference TRBV28 and TRBJ2-3): DVKVTQSSRYLVKRTGEKVFLECVQDMDHENMFWYRQDPGLGLRLIYFSYDVKMKEKGDIPEGYSVSREKKERFSLILESASTNQTSMYLCASSLTSGRVRDTQYFGPGTRLTVL.

The chain links TRBV6-1 to TRBJ2-7; 11 bases map to TRBD2. J gave up 2 bases and V 0 bases, and 6 bases lay outside the gene matches. The CDR3 covers 17 residues. From germline, CDR1 is MNHNS and CDR2 SASEGT. This CDR3 is CASSEARLAGGTYEQYF. CDR3 DNA sequence: TGTGCCAGCAGTGAAGCGAGGCTAGCGGGAGGCACCTACGAGCAGTACTTC.

This sequence joins TRBV7-2 and TRBJ2-3; D is perhaps TRBD1 (6 bases). With 5 bases removed from V and 7 bases from J, the gap between germline ends came to 10 bases. From germline, CDR1 is SGHTA and CDR2 FQGNSA. The CDR3 length is 12 residues. CDR3 sequence: CASSTGKHTQYF. For the CDR3, the DNA is TGTGCCAGCAGCACAGGGAAGCATACGCAGTATTTT.

J is TRBJ1-2 and V is TRBV10-3; 10 bases are a match to TRBD1. The CDR3 covers 13 residues. The J segment lost 6 bases and the V segment lost 3 bases, leaving 1 base of the junction unmatched. CDR1 and CDR2 from the germline V gene are ENHRY and SYGVKD. Here the CDR3 DNA reads TGTGCCATCAGTGATGGGACAGGGGATGGCTACACCTTC. It translates to CAISDGTGDGYTF.

In regard to this clone: At one end the junction does not follow the germline gene, possibly because of a read error. The rearrangement links TRBV10-2 to TRBJ2-1; possibly TRBD1 for D (5 bases). This CDR3 comprises 17 residues. The germline V gene has CDR1 WSHSY and CDR2 SAAADI. CDR3 region: CVSSSTSGKVANNEQFF. In DNA, the CDR3 is TGCGTCAGCAGTTCAACCTCAGGGAAGGTGGCTAACAATGAGCAGTTCTTC.

This clone was detected only a few times. V gene TRBV5-1 combines with J gene TRBJ1-3; tentatively, D is TRBD1 (5 bases). Per germline, CDR1 SGHRS and CDR2 YFSETQ. Trimming took off 4 bases at V and 0 bases at J, with 11 bases between the two ends. This CDR3 spans 15 amino acids. This chain's CDR3 is CASSSRGDSGNTIYF. The CDR3 coding sequence is TGCGCCAGCAGCAGCCGGGGGGACTCTGGAAACACCATATATTTT. Full variable domain (outside the CDR3, taken from reference TRBV5-1 and TRBJ1-3): KAGVTQTPRYLIKTRGQQVTLSCSPISGHRSVSWYQQTPGQGLQFLFEYFSETQRNKGNFPGRFSGRQFSNSRSEMNVSTLELGDSALYLCASSSRGDSGNTIYFGEGSWLTVV.

This sequence joins TRBV10-3 and TRBJ2-3, with 10 bases lining up with TRBD2. The CDR3 extends over 13 amino acids. Germline assignment: CDR1 ENHRY and CDR2 SYGVKD. The junction had 5 bases not matched to a gene; V was cut back by 10 bases and J by 4 bases. The CDR3 loop is CATLAGEADTQYF. CDR3 DNA sequence: TGTGCCACCCTAGCGGGGGAGGCAGATACGCAGTATTTT.

The chain employs TRBV7-9 and TRBJ2-3; 9 nucleotides agree with TRBD1. The CDR3 covers 18 residues. Germline values: CDR1 SEHNR, CDR2 FQNEAQ (reference sequence). The V segment lost 4 bases and the J segment 1 base; nucleotides outside the gene matches: 12. CDR3 DNA: TGTGCCAGCAGCTCTTCCGCGACAGGGGGTCGGGGCACAGATACGCAGTATTTT. This encodes CASSSSATGGRGTDTQYF.

The V gene is TRBV6-6, the J gene TRBJ2-1; D possibly corresponds to TRBD2 (5 bases). V lost 0 bases and J 7 bases, leaving 10 bases between the germline ends. This CDR3 is 14 amino acids long. CDR1 is MNHNY and CDR2 is SVGAGI in the germline V gene (reference sequence). Here the CDR3 DNA reads TGTGCCAGCAGTTACTCGAAGGGCGGGAATGAGCAGTTCTTC. It codes for CASSYSKGGNEQFF.

The CDR3 spells CATSDREPVGYTF. DNA of the CDR3: TGTGCCACCTCAGACAGGGAGCCTGTCGGCTACACCTTC. The chain joins TRBV19 to TRBJ1-2; 7 bases match TRBD1. Germline-derived CDR1 and CDR2 are LNHDA and SQIVND (reference sequence). J was trimmed by 8 bases and V by 10 bases; bases with no gene match: 13. There are 13 residues in the CDR3.

This sequence joins TRBV2 and TRBJ2-3, with TRBD2 identical over 9 bases. Looked up from germline, CDR1 is SNHLY and CDR2 is FYNNEI. Germline trimming cut 2 bases from V and 2 bases from J; bases unmatched to any gene: 8. This CDR3 is 17 amino acids long. CDR3 DNA sequence: TGTGCCAGCAGTGAAAGGGCTAGCGGGACGTTCACAGATACGCAGTATTTT. It codes for CASSERASGTFTDTQYF.

V and J are TRBV27 and TRBJ2-3; weak D call: TRBD2 (6 bases). This CDR3 has 16 residues. Trimming cost V 0 bases and J 2 bases, with 12 bases left between them. Germline V gene data show CDR1 as MNHEY and CDR2 as SMNVEV (reference sequence). CDR3 coding DNA: TGTGCCAGCAGTTTATCACCGGGACTCCTCACAGATACGCAGTATTTT. Encoded protein: CASSLSPGLLTDTQYF.

The V and J genes are TRBV7-2 and TRBJ2-7, with TRBD2 matching over 8 bases. This CDR3 is built from 16 residues. CDR1 is SGHTA and CDR2 is FQGNSA in the germline V gene. V lost 3 bases to trimming and J lost 6 bases; unmatched junction nucleotides: 13. CDR3 protein: CASSLRPGLVTLEQYF. CDR3 in DNA: TGTGCCAGCAGCTTGAGACCGGGACTAGTCACTCTCGAGCAGTACTTC.